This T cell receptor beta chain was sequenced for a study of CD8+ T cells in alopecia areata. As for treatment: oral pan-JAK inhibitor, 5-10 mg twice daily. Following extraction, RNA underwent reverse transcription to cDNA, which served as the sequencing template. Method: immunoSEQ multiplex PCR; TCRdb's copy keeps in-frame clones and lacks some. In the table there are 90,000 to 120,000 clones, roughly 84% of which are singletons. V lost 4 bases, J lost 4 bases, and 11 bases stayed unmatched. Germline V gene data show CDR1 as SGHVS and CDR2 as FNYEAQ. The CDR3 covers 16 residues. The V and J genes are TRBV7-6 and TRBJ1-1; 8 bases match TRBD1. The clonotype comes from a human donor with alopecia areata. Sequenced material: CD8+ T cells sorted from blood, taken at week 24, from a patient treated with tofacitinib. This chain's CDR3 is CASSYGQGSRVTEAFF. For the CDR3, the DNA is TGTGCCAGCAGCTATGGACAGGGTTCACGGGTCACTGAAGCTTTCTTT.